The source of this T cell receptor beta chain is a study of glioma-infiltrating T cells after dendritic cell vaccination. Across the whole study: Glioblastoma patients came from Phase I and II dendritic cell vaccination trials. Dendritic cells derived from monocytes and pulsed with autologous tumor lysate formed the vaccine. General study points: No direct clonality-survival link was found; a diverse polyclonal response may matter.

Measured with immunoSEQ multiplex PCR; TCRdb has only the in-frame clones, and not every one. The sample carries about 92,000 clones, over 75% recorded once. This clone was detected only a few times. Its specificity is unknown. The V and J ends lost 3 bases and 1 base respectively, with 6 bases between them. Germline V gene lookup returns CDR1 MNHNS and CDR2 SASEGT. The CDR3 is 13 residues long. The rearrangement links TRBV6-1 to TRBJ1-1; no firm D call. This TCR was recovered from a human donor with glioblastoma. The specimen was blood, collected before dendritic cell vaccination. The CDR3 region has the DNA TGTGCCAGCAGTGACCCCAGGAACACTGAAGCTTTCTTT. Amino acids: CASSDPRNTEAFF.